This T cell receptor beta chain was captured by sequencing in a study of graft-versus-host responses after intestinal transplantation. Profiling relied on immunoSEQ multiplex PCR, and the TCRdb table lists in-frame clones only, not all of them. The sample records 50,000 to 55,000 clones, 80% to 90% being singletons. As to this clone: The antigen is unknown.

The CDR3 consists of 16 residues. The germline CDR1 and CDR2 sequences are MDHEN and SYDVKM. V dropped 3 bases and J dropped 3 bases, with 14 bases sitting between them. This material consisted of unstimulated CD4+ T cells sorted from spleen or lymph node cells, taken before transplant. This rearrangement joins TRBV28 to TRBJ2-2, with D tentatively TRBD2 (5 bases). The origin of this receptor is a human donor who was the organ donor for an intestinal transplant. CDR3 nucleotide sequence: TGTGCCAGCAGTTTGGAGCAGGAGGCTCACACCGGGGAGCTGTTTTTT. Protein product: CASSLEQEAHTGELFF.